These 24 T cell receptor beta chains were all obtained from the same sample, sequenced in a study of T cell repertoires and HLA-DP antigens. These receptors have no identified antigens. Sequencing used immunoSEQ multiplex PCR; TCRdb keeps in-frame clones, though not all of them. The sample consists of around 90,000 clones, about 89% of them appearing once. The sequenced sample consisted of CD4+ T cells from PBMCs. The receptors shown here come from a man aged 45-65 years in good health and CMV-seronegative.

The chain links TRBV6-1 to TRBJ2-6, with TRBD1 as a possible D gene (6 bases). The germline V and J ends were trimmed by 6 bases and 0 bases, with 9 bases remaining between them. The germline gives CDR1 MNHNS, CDR2 SASEGT. CDR3 length equals 15 residues. CDR3 region: CASRTDSSGANVLTF. The CDR3 region has the DNA TGTGCCAGCAGGACGGACAGCTCTGGGGCCAACGTCCTGACTTTC.

This sequence joins TRBV9 and TRBJ1-4; TRBD1 matches at 8 bases. With V trimmed by 0 bases and J by 5 bases, 12 bases remained unmatched. CDR3 length: 18 residues. Germline V gene sequence: CDR1 SGDLS, CDR2 YYNGEE. CDR3 bases: TGTGCCAGCAGCGTAGGAGGGACAGGCCCTGGGGAGAATGAAAAACTGTTTTTT. It yields the protein CASSVGGTGPGENEKLFF.

V and J are TRBV5-5 and TRBJ1-3; D unresolved. The CDR3 length is 18 residues. CDR1 and CDR2 from the germline V gene are SGHKS and YYEKEE (reference sequence). With 3 bases removed from V and 2 bases from J, the gap between germline ends came to 21 bases. The CDR3 protein is CASSSRPTGPGAGNTIYF. The CDR3, as DNA: TGTGCCAGCAGCTCGAGACCGACGGGCCCGGGAGCTGGAAACACCATATATTTT.

The chain joins TRBV30 to TRBJ1-5, with a weak D call TRBD1 (6 bases). Germline V gene sequence: CDR1 GTSNPN, CDR2 SVGIG (reference sequence). The CDR3 is 13 residues long. Trimming took off 4 bases at V and 4 bases at J, with 11 bases between the two ends. The CDR3 DNA sequence: TGTGCCTGGAACAGGGACTCTAATCAGCCCCAGCATTTT. This sequence encodes CAWNRDSNQPQHF.

The chain links TRBV11-2 to TRBJ1-1; D unresolved. In germline, CDR1 is SGHAT, CDR2 FQNNGV. Trimming pared 1 base from V and 5 bases from J, leaving 14 bases between. The CDR3 is 15 residues long. The chain's CDR3 is CASSLGLGIGTEAFF. The CDR3 nucleotides read TGTGCCAGCAGCTTAGGTCTGGGGATCGGAACTGAAGCTTTCTTT.

The V call is TRBV5-1, the J call TRBJ2-5; weak D call: TRBD2 (6 bases). The CDR3 has 15 amino acids. CDR1 SGHRS and CDR2 YFSETQ come from the germline V gene. V shed 0 bases and J shed 2 bases, with 11 bases lying between them. The CDR3 sequence: CASSLGLASQETQYF. The CDR3 nucleotides read TGCGCCAGCAGCTTGGGGCTAGCGAGTCAAGAGACCCAGTACTTC.

The rearrangement uses TRBV5-1 and TRBJ1-3; 12 bases map to TRBD1. CDR3 length: 19 residues. J was trimmed by 2 bases and V by 0 bases; bases with no gene match: 9. CDR1 is SGHRS, CDR2 YFSETQ, per germline. The CDR3 protein is CASSLEGQGALDPGNTIYF. The CDR3 DNA reads TGCGCCAGCAGCTTGGAGGGACAGGGGGCGTTGGACCCTGGAAACACCATATATTTT.

The chain recombines TRBV19 with TRBJ2-5; possibly TRBD1 for D (7 bases). CDR1 is LNHDA and CDR2 is SQIVND in the germline V gene (reference sequence). V was clipped by 9 bases and J by 7 bases, with 24 bases between them. The CDR3 contains 15 residues. The CDR3 region is CASSFKEGAHATQYF. CDR3 nucleotide sequence: TGTGCCAGCTCCTTTAAGGAGGGGGCGCATGCGACCCAGTACTTC.

The chain employs TRBV18 and TRBJ2-7, with D tentatively TRBD2 (5 bases). This CDR3 is built from 14 residues. Germline CDR1 is KGHSH and CDR2 is LQKENI. The V and J ends lost 3 bases and 3 bases respectively, with 12 bases between them. The CDR3 bases are TGTGCCAGCTCACCTGACGGACTGATCTACGAGCAGTACTTC. This translates into CASSPDGLIYEQYF.

This clone was observed a single time. The V and J genes are TRBV9 and TRBJ2-7; the D call may be TRBD1 or TRBD2 (5 bases each). Between the trimmed V and J ends, which lost 2 bases and 0 bases, there was a span of 6 bases. The CDR3 extends over 13 amino acids. Germline V gene data show CDR1 as SGDLS and CDR2 as YYNGEE. The CDR3 sequence: CASSVGDSYEQYF. The CDR3 region has the DNA TGTGCCAGCAGCGTGGGGGACTCCTACGAGCAGTACTTC.

V and J are TRBV4-2 and TRBJ2-3; 7 bases match TRBD2. The CDR3 totals 17 residues. Germline V gives CDR1 LGHNA, CDR2 YNFKEQ. V lost 0 bases and J lost 0; bases outside the gene matches: 6. CDR3 DNA: TGTGCCAGCAGCCAAGAATGGGCTAGCGGCAGCACAGATACGCAGTATTTT. Translated, it gives CASSQEWASGSTDTQYF.

This clone was observed a single time. V and J are TRBV7-6 and TRBJ1-5; 7 bases are shared with TRBD1. V dropped 1 base and J dropped 6; count of bases not matched to a gene: 6. The germline V gene encodes CDR1 SGHVS and CDR2 FNYEAQ. This CDR3 region has 15 residues. CDR3 amino acids: CASSLDTGVGQPQHF. The CDR3, as DNA: TGTGCCAGCAGCTTAGACACAGGGGTGGGTCAGCCCCAGCATTTT. The whole variable domain, filled in from reference TRBV7-6 and TRBJ1-5, reads GAGVSQSPRYKVTKRGQDVALRCDPISGHVSLYWYRQALGQGPEFLTYFNYEAQQDKSGLPNDRFSAERPEGSISTLTIQRTEQRDSAMYRCASSLDTGVGQPQHFGDGTRLSIL.

The rearrangement joins TRBV19 to TRBJ1-1; D is perhaps TRBD1 (5 bases). Germline V gives CDR1 LNHDA, CDR2 SQIVND (reference sequence). V gave up 3 bases and J gave up 5 bases, with 13 bases separating them. CDR3 length: 14 residues. The CDR3 is CASSIGGARTEAFF. Here the CDR3 DNA reads TGTGCCAGTAGTATTGGAGGGGCTCGAACTGAAGCTTTCTTT.

This sequence joins TRBV5-1 and TRBJ2-7; D is uncertain. The V and J ends lost 0 bases and 0 bases respectively, with 10 bases between them. The CDR3 contains 15 residues. Germline V gene lookup returns CDR1 SGHRS and CDR2 YFSETQ. CDR3 coding DNA: TGCGCCAGCAGCTTGGAACCCGTTAGCTCCTACGAGCAGTACTTC. Encoded protein: CASSLEPVSSYEQYF.

V and J are TRBV10-1 and TRBJ2-1; D might be TRBD2 (5 bases). V shed 2 bases and J shed 10 bases, with 6 bases lying between them. Per the germline V gene, CDR1 is WNHNN and CDR2 is SYGVQD (reference sequence). This CDR3 has 11 residues. The CDR3 loop reads CASSEPGEQFF. CDR3 DNA: TGCGCCAGCAGTGAGCCGGGGGAGCAGTTCTTC.

This clone has only one observation. This chain connects TRBV7-6 to TRBJ2-3, with D possibly TRBD2 on 5 matching bases. The CDR3 is 14 residues long. With 2 bases removed from V and 4 bases from J, the gap between germline ends came to 10 bases. CDR1 is SGHVS and CDR2 is FNYEAQ in the germline V gene. CDR3 sequence: CASSLYEGADTQYF. CDR3 in DNA: TGTGCCAGCAGCTTATATGAGGGCGCAGATACGCAGTATTTT.

The chain has TRBV7-9 and TRBJ2-1, with TRBD2 matching 9 bases. CDR1 is SEHNR, CDR2 FQNEAQ, per germline (reference sequence). The CDR3 totals 15 residues. V trimming: 5 bases; J trimming: 0 bases; junction bases outside the gene matches: 2. CDR3: CASSTSGLSYNEQFF. CDR3 nucleotide sequence: TGTGCCAGCAGCACTAGCGGGCTCTCCTACAATGAGCAGTTCTTC.

This clone was counted once. This sequence joins TRBV5-1 and TRBJ2-5; D may be TRBD2 (5 bases). This CDR3 has 13 residues. CDR1 is SGHRS and CDR2 is YFSETQ in the germline V gene. Trimming stripped 0 bases from V and 5 bases from J, with 8 bases between. Here the CDR3 reads CASSLASWETQYF. Here the CDR3 DNA reads TGCGCCAGCAGCTTGGCTAGCTGGGAGACCCAGTACTTC.

V gene TRBV28 combines with J gene TRBJ1-1; no clear D. The CDR3 totals 13 residues. Trimming shortened V by 4 bases and J by 0 bases, and 6 bases separated the two germline ends. CDR1 and CDR2 (germline): MDHEN, SYDVKM. The CDR3 protein is CASSSVMNTEAFF. The DNA for the CDR3 is TGTGCCAGCAGTTCAGTTATGAACACTGAAGCTTTCTTT. Based on the CDR3 plus reference TRBV28 and TRBJ1-1, the full variable domain is DVKVTQSSRYLVKRTGEKVFLECVQDMDHENMFWYRQDPGLGLRLIYFSYDVKMKEKGDIPEGYSVSREKKERFSLILESASTNQTSMYLCASSSVMNTEAFFGQGTRLTVV.

V is TRBV29-1 and J is TRBJ2-5; TRBD2 is a possible D gene (6 bases). V shed 3 bases and J shed 5 bases, with 10 bases lying between them. Germline CDR1 reads SQVTM; CDR2 reads ANQGSEA. The length of the CDR3 is 12 residues. CDR3 region: CSVDGGVETQYF. Written as DNA, the CDR3 is TGCAGCGTTGACGGCGGGGTGGAGACCCAGTACTTC.

The chain employs TRBV4-3 and TRBJ1-1; possible D gene TRBD1, 5 bases. The ends were cut back, 0 bases at V and 4 bases at J, with 9 bases in the middle. The CDR3 totals 14 residues. Germline loops: CDR1 LGHNA, CDR2 YSLEER. The CDR3 nucleotides read TGCGCCAGCAGCCAAGATGCAGGGATCACTGAAGCTTTCTTT. Amino acids: CASSQDAGITEAFF.

The gene calls are TRBV18 and TRBJ1-4; D is perhaps TRBD1 (5 bases). Trimming left V 5 bases short and J 8 bases short, with 15 bases between. This CDR3 comprises 14 residues. CDR1 and CDR2 from the germline V gene are KGHSH and LQKENI. DNA of the CDR3: TGTGCCAGCTCAAGTAGCAGGGCGGACGAAAAACTGTTTTTT. Translation: CASSSSRADEKLFF.

V and J are TRBV19 and TRBJ2-7; the match to TRBD1 covers 7 bases. The V segment lost 4 bases and the J segment 3 bases; nucleotides outside the gene matches: 9. The germline V gene has CDR1 LNHDA and CDR2 SQIVND (reference sequence). This CDR3 is 15 amino acids long. The DNA of the CDR3 is TGTGCCAGTAGTACAGGACAGGTTAAAGTCTACGAGCAGTACTTC. The encoded protein is CASSTGQVKVYEQYF.

The chain has TRBV5-6 and TRBJ1-5; D not resolved. The germline V and J ends were trimmed by 0 bases and 13 bases, with 17 bases remaining between them. This CDR3 is built from 14 residues. Germline-derived CDR1 and CDR2 are SGHDT and YYEEEE. The CDR3, as DNA: TGTGCCAGCAGCTTGGAGGCTTTTCCTGCGTCTCAGCATTTT. Residues: CASSLEAFPASQHF.